Below, 8 T cell receptor beta chains from the same sample are listed, as sequenced in a study of cytomegalovirus exposure and HLA in healthy donors. Measured with immunoSEQ multiplex PCR; TCRdb has only the in-frame clones, and not every one. The data hold 90,000 or so clones, with roughly 85% observed a single time. The sequencing sample was made of PBMCs. These receptor sequences come from a young man in good health and CMV-seropositive.

The chain carries TRBV28 and TRBJ1-2; possible D gene TRBD1, 6 bases. The V gene lost 3 bases and the J gene lost 2 bases, with 7 bases spanning the gap. CDR1 is MDHEN, CDR2 SYDVKM, per germline. CDR3 length equals 13 residues. Written as DNA, the CDR3 is TGTGCCAGCAGTTTGAGGGGGAACTATGGCTACACCTTC. Protein: CASSLRGNYGYTF.

This sequence joins TRBV6-5 and TRBJ1-1; possible D gene TRBD1, 5 bases. The CDR3 runs to 15 residues. Germline assignment: CDR1 MNHEY and CDR2 SVGAGI. V lost 0 bases to trimming and J lost 0 bases, with 8 bases between them. The CDR3 sequence: CASSYSGLLNTEAFF. The DNA of the CDR3 is TGTGCCAGCAGTTACTCGGGACTCCTGAACACTGAAGCTTTCTTT.

This clone has only a few counts. This sequence joins TRBV29-1 and TRBJ1-2; D might be TRBD1 (5 bases). Deletions cut 2 bases from V and 7 bases from J, with 8 bases between. Germline CDR1 and CDR2: SQVTM and ANQGSEA. The CDR3 covers 11 residues. CDR3 sequence (DNA): TGCAGCGTTGAATGGCAGGGTGGCTACACCTTC. It codes for CSVEWQGGYTF.

The rearrangement joins TRBV5-1 to TRBJ2-2; 12 bases map to TRBD2. Germline CDR1 SGHRS, CDR2 YFSETQ. V trimming: 3 bases; J trimming: 6 bases; junction bases outside the gene matches: 3. The CDR3 loop spans 15 amino acids. The CDR3 loop is CASSYLAGGAGELFF. CDR3 in DNA: TGCGCCAGCAGCTACCTAGCGGGAGGGGCCGGGGAGCTGTTTTTT.

The CDR3 sequence is CASSLSTSGTDTQYF. The DNA of the CDR3 is TGTGCCAGCAGTTTAAGCACTAGCGGCACAGATACGCAGTATTTT. The rearrangement joins TRBV27 to TRBJ2-3, with 7 bases lining up with TRBD2. The length of the CDR3 is 15 residues. Unmatched junction bases numbered 3, after V lost 2 bases and J lost 1 base. Per the germline V gene, CDR1 is MNHEY and CDR2 is SMNVEV (reference sequence).

CDR3 in DNA: TGTGCCAGCAGCTATGACAGGGGAAAAAACATTCAGTACTTC. Residues: CASSYDRGKNIQYF. This chain links TRBV7-9 with TRBJ2-4; 8 nucleotides align to TRBD1. The CDR3 runs to 14 residues. V lost 4 bases, J lost 4 bases, and 3 bases stayed unmatched. From germline, CDR1 is SEHNR and CDR2 FQNEAQ (reference sequence).

The rearrangement links TRBV27 to TRBJ2-3; TRBD2 agrees at 9 bases. The ends lost 2 bases at V and 3 bases at J; junction bases unmatched: 6. This CDR3 is built from 16 residues. Germline V CDR1 and CDR2: MNHEY, SMNVEV (reference sequence). The CDR3, as DNA: TGTGCCAGCAGTTTAGTCTCTAGCGGGGCGACAGATACGCAGTATTTT. Encoded protein: CASSLVSSGATDTQYF.

The V and J genes are TRBV5-1 and TRBJ1-2; 7 bases map to TRBD1. Germline assignment: CDR1 SGHRS and CDR2 YFSETQ. V lost 0 bases, J lost 5 bases, and 4 bases stayed unmatched. CDR3 length equals 14 residues. The CDR3 loop reads CASSLGRGLYGYTF. DNA of the CDR3: TGCGCCAGCAGCTTGGGGAGGGGGCTTTATGGCTACACCTTC.